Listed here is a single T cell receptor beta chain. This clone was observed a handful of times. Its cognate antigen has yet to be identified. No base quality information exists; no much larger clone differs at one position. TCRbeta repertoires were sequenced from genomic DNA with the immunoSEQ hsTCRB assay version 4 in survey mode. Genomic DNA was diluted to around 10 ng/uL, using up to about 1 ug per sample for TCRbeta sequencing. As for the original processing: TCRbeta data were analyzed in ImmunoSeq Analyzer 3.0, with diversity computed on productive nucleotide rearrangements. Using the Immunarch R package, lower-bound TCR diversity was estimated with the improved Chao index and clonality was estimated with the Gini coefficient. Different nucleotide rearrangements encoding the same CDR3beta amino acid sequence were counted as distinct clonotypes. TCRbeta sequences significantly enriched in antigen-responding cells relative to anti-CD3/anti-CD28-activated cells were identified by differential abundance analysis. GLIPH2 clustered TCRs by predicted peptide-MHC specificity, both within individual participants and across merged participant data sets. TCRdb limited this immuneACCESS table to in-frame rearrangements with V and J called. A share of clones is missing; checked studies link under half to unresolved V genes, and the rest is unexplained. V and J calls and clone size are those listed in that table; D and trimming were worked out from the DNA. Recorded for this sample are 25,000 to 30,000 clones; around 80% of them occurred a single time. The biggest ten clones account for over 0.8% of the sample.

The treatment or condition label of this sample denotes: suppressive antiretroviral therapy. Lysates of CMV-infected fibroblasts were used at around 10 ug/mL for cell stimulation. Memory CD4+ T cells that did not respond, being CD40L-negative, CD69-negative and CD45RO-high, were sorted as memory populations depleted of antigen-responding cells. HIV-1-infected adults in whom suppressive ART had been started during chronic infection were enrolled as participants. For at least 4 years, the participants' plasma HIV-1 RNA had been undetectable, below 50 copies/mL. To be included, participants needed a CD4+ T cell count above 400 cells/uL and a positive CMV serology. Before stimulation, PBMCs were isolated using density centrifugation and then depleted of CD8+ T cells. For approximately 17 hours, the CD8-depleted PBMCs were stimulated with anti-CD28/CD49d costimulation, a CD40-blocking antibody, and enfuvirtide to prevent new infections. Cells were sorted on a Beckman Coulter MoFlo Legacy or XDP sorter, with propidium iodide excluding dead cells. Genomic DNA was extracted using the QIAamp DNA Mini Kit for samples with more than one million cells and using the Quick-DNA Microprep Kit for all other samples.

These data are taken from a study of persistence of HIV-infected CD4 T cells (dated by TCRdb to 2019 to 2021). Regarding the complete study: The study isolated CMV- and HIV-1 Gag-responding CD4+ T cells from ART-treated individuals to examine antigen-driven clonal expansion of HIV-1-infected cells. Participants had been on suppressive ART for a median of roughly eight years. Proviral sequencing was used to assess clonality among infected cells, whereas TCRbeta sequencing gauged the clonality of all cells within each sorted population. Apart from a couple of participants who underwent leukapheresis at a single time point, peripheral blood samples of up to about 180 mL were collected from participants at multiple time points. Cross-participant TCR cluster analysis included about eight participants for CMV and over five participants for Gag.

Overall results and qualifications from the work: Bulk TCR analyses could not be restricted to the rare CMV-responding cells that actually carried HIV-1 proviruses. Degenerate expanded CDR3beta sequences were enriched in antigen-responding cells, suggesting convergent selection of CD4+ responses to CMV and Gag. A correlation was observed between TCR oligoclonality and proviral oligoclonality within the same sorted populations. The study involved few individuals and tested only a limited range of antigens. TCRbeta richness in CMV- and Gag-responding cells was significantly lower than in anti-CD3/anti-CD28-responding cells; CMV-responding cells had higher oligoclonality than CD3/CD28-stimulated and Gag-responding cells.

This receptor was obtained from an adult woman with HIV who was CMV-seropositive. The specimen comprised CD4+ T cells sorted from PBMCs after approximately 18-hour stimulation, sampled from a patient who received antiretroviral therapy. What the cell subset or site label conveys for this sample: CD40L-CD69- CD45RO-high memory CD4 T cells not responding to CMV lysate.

The CDR3 protein sequence reads: CASGSLGAGGYTF. The nucleotides read TGTGCCAGCGGGTCATTGGGGGCTGGAGGCTACACCTTC. The V gene is TRBV7-8 and the J gene is TRBJ1-2, with a tentative D gene TRBD1 over 6 matching bases. The CDR3 measures 13 amino acids from cysteine to phenylalanine. Kept here is only the CDR3 DNA, which spans 39 bases and is read in frame from base 1. For CDR1 and CDR2, the germline V gene lists SGHVS and FQNEAQ. V loses 8 bases of germline sequence and J loses 8 bases, and the interval between the two ends is 18 bases.